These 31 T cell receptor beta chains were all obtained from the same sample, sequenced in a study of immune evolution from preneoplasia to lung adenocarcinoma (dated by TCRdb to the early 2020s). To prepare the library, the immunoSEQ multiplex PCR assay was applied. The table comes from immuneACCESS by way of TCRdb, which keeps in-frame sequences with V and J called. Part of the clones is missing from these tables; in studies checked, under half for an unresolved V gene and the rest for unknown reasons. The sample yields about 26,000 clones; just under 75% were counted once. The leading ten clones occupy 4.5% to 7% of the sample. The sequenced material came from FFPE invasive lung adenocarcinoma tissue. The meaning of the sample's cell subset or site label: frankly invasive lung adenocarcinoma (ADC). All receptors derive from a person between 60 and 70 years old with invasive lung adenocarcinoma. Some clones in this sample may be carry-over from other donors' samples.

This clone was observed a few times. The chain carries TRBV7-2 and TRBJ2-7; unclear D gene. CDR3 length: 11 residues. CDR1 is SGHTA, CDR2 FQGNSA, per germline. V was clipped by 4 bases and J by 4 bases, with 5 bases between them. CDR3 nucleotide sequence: TGTGCCAGCAGCTCCAGATACGAGCAGTACTTC. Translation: CASSSRYEQYF.

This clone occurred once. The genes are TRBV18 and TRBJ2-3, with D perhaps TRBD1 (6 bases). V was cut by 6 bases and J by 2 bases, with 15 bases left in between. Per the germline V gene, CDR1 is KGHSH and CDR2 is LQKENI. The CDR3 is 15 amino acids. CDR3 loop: CASSPEQGFTDTQYF. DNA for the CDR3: TGTGCCAGCTCGCCAGAACAGGGATTCACAGATACGCAGTATTTT.

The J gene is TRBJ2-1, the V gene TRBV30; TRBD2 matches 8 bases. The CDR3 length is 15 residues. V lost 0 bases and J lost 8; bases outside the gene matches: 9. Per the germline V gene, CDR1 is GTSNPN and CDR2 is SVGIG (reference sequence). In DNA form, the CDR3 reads TGTGCCTGGAGTGTAGCGGGAGTGAGTTTCCATGAGCAGTTCTTC. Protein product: CAWSVAGVSFHEQFF.

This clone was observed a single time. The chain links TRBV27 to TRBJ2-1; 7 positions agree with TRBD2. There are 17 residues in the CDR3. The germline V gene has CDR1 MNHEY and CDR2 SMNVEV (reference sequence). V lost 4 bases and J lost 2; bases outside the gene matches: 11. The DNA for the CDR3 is TGTGCCAGCAGTTCCGGTACTGCGGGAGAACCCTACAATGAGCAGTTCTTC. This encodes CASSSGTAGEPYNEQFF.

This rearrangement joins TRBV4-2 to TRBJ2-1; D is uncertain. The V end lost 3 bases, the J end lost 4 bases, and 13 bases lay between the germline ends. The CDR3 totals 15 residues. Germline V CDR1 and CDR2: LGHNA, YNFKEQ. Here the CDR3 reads CASSHPGQTYNEQFF. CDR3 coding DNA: TGTGCCAGCAGCCACCCGGGTCAGACATACAATGAGCAGTTCTTC.

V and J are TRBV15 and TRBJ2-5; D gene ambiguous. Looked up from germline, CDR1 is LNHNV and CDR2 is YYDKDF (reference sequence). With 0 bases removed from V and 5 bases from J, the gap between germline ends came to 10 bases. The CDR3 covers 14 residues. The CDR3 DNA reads TGTGCCACCAGCAGAGATCAAGGAAGTGAGACCCAGTACTTC. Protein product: CATSRDQGSETQYF. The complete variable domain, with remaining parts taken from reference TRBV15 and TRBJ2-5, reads DAMVIQNPRYQVTQFGKPVTLSCSQTLNHNVMYWYQQKSSQAPKLLFHYYDKDFNNEADTPDNFQSRRPNTSFCFLDIRSPGLGDTAMYLCATSRDQGSETQYFGPGTRLLVL.

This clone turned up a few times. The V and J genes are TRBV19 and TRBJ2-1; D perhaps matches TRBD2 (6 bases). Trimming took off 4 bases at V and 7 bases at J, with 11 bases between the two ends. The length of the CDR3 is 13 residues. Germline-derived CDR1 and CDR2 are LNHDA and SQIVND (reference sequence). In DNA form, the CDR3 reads TGTGCCAGTAGTACCCACGGGGGTAATGAGCAGTTCTTC. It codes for CASSTHGGNEQFF.

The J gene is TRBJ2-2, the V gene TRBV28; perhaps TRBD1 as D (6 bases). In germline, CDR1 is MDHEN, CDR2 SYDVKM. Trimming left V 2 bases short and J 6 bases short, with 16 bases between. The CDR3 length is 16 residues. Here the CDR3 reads CASSLGLGWGPGELFF. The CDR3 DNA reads TGTGCCAGCAGTTTAGGGCTGGGGTGGGGGCCCGGGGAGCTGTTTTTT.

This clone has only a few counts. CDR3 loop: CASSLKGYTEAFF. Written as DNA, the CDR3 is TGTGCCAGCAGCTTGAAGGGATACACTGAAGCTTTCTTT. This chain links TRBV5-8 with TRBJ1-1; D gene ambiguous. From germline, CDR1 is SGHTS and CDR2 YDEGEE. The V gene lost 1 base and the J gene lost 3 bases, with 7 bases spanning the gap. The CDR3 is 13 amino acids.

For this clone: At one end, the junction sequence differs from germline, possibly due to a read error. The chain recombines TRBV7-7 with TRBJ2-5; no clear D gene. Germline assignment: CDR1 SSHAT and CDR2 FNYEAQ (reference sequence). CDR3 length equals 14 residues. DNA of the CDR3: TGTGCTAGCAGCTTATCTCCGAACCAAGAGACCCAGTACTTC. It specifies CASSLSPNQETQYF.

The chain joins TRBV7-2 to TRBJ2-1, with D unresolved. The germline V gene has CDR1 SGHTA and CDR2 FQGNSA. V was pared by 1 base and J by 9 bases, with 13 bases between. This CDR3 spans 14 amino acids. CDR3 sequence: CASSLVVSVVEQFF. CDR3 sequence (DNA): TGTGCCAGCAGCTTAGTTGTCTCCGTGGTTGAGCAGTTCTTC.

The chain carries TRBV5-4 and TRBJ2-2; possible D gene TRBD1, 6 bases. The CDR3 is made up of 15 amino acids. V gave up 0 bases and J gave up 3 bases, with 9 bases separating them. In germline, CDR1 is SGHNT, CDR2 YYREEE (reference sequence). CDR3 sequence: CASSLGNRDTGELFF. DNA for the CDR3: TGTGCCAGCAGCTTGGGAAACAGGGACACCGGGGAGCTGTTTTTT.

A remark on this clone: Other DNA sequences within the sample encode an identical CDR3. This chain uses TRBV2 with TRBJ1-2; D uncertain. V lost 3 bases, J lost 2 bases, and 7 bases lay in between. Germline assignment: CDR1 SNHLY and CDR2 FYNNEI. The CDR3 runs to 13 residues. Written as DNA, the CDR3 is TGTGCCAGCAGTGACTCGGGAAACTATGGCTACACCTTC. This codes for CASSDSGNYGYTF.

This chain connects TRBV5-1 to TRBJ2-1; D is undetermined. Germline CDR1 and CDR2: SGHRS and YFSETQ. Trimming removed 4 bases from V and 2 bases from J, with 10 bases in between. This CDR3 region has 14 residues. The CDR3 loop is CASSVQVTYNEQFF. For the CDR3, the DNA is TGCGCCAGCAGCGTCCAGGTAACCTACAATGAGCAGTTCTTC.

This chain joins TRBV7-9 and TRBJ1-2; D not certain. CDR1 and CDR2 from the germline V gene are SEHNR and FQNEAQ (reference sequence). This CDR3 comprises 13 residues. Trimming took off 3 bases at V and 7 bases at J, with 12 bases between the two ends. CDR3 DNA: TGTGCCAGCAGCTTCCTGGAAGGTCGTGGCTACACCTTC. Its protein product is CASSFLEGRGYTF.

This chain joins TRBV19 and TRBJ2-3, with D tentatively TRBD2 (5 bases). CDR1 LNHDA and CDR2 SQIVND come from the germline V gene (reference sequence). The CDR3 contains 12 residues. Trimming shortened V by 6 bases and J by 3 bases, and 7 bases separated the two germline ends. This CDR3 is CASSRGTDTQYF. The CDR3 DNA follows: TGTGCCAGTAGCCGAGGGACAGATACGCAGTATTTT.

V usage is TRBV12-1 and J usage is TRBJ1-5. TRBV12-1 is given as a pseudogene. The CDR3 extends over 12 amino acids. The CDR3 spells CASSFLPQPQHF. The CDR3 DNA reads TGTGCCAGCAGCTTTCTGCCACAGCCCCAGCATTTT.

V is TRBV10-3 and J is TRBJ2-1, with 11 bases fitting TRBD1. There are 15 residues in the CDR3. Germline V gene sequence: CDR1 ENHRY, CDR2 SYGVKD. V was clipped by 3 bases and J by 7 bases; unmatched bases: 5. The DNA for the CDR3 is TGTGCCATCAGTGAAGCGAGGGACAGGGGGAATGAGCAGTTCTTC. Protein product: CAISEARDRGNEQFF.

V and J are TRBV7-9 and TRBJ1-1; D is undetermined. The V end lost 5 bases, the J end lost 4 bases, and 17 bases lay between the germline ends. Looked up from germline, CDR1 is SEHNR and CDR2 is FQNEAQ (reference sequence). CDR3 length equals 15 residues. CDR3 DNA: TGTGCCAGCAGCCCCCTTTATGGCAGCACCACTGAAGCTTTCTTT. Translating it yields CASSPLYGSTTEAFF.

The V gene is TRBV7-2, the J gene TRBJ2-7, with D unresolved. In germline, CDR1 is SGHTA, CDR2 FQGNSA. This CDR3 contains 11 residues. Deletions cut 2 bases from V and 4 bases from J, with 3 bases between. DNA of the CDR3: TGTGCCAGCAGCTTAAGGTACGAGCAGTACTTC. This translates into CASSLRYEQYF.

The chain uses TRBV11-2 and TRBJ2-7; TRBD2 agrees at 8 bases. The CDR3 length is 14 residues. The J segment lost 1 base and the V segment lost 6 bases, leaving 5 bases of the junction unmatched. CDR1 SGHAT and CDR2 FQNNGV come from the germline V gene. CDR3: CASRSGGYSYEQYF. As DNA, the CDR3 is TGTGCCAGCAGATCGGGGGGGTATTCCTACGAGCAGTACTTC.

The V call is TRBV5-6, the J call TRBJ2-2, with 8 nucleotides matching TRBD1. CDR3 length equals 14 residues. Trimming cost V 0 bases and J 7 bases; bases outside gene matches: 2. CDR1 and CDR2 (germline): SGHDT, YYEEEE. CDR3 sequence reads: CASSLGTGFGELFF. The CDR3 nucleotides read TGTGCCAGCAGCTTGGGGACAGGGTTCGGGGAGCTGTTTTTT.

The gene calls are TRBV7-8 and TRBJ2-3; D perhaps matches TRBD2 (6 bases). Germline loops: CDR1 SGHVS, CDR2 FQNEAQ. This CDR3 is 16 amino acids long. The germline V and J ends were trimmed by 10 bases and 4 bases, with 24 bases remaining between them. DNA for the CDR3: TGTGCCATTAACCCAGCGGTGGGGGGTTCCGCAGATACGCAGTATTTT. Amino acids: CAINPAVGGSADTQYF.

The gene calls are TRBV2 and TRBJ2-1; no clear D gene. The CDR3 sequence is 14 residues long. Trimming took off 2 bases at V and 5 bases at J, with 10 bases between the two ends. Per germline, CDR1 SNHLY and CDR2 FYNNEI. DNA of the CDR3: TGTGCCAGCAGTGAAACTTGGGTGAACAATGAGCAGTTCTTC. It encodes CASSETWVNNEQFF. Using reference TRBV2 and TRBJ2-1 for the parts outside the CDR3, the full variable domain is EPEVTQTPSHQVTQMGQEVILRCVPISNHLYFYWYRQILGQKVEFLVSFYNNEISEKSEIFDDQFSVERPDGSNFTLKIRSTKLEDSAMYFCASSETWVNNEQFFGPGTRLTVL.

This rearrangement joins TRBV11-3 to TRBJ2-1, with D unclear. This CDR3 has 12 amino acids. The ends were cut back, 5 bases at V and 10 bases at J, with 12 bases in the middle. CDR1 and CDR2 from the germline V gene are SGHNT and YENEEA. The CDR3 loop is CASSTSPREQFF. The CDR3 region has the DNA TGTGCCAGCAGCACCTCACCTCGGGAGCAGTTCTTC.

CDR3 protein: CASSPGTGVGDEKLFF. Here the CDR3 DNA reads TGTGCCAGCAGCCCCGGGACAGGGGTAGGTGATGAAAAACTGTTTTTT. V gene TRBV11-3 combines with J gene TRBJ1-4; 10 bases line up with TRBD1. This CDR3 contains 16 residues. The germline V gene encodes CDR1 SGHNT and CDR2 YENEEA. V was pared by 5 bases and J by 6 bases, with 9 bases of the junction left unmatched.

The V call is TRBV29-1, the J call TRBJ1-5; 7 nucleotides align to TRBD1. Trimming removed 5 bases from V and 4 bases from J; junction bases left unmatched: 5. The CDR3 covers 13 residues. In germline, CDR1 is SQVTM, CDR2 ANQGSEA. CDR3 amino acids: CSVTDRDNQPQHF. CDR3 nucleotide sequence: TGCAGCGTTACCGACAGGGATAATCAGCCCCAGCATTTT.

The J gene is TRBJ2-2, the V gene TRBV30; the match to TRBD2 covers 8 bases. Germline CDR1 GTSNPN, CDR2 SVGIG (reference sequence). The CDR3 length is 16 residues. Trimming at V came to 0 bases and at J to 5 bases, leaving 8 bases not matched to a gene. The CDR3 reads CAWSVVTGGRTGELFF. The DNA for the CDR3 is TGTGCCTGGAGTGTAGTAACGGGAGGGAGGACCGGGGAGCTGTTTTTT.

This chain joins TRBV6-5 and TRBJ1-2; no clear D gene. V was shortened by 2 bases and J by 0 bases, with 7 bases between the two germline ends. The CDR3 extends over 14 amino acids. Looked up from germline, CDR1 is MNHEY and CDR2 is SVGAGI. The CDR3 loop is CASSYRRSNYGYTF. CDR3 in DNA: TGTGCCAGCAGTTACAGGCGTTCTAACTATGGCTACACCTTC.

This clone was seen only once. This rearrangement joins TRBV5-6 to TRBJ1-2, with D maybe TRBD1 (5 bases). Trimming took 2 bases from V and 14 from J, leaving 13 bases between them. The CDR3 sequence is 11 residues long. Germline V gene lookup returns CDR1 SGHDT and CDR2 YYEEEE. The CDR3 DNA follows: TGTGCCAGCAGCTTCGGGGCTAAGGTTACCTTC. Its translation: CASSFGAKVTF.

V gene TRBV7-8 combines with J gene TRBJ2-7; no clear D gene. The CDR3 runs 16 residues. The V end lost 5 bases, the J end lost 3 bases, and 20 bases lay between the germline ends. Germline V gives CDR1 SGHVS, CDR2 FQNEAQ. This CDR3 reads CASSPTRNQQFYEQYF. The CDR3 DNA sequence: TGTGCCAGCAGCCCGACCAGGAATCAACAGTTCTACGAGCAGTACTTC.